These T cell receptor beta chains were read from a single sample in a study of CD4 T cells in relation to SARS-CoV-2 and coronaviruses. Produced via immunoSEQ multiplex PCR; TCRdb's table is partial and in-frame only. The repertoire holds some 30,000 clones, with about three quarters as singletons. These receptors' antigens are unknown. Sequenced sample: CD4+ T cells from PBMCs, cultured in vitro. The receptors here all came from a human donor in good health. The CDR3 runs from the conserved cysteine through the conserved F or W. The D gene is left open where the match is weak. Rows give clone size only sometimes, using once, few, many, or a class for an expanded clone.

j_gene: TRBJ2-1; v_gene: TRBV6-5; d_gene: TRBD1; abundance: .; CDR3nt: TGTGCCAGCAGTTACGGGACAGCTTACGGTGAGCAGTTCTTC; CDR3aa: CASSYGTAYGEQFF
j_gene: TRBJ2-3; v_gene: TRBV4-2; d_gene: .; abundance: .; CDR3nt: TGTGCCAGCAGCCGGCTCCTCCGGGACTCCGGCACAGATACGCAGTATTTT; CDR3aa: CASSRLLRDSGTDTQYF
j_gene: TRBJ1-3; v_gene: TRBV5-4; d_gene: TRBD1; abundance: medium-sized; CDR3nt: TGTGCCAGCAGCACACGAGGGGGCGCAGTTGGAAACACCATATATTTT; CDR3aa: CASSTRGGAVGNTIYF
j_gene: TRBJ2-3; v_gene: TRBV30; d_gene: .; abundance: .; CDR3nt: TGTGCCTGGGAGGCAGACCCTACTAGCACAGATACGCAGTATTTT; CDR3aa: CAWEADPTSTDTQYF
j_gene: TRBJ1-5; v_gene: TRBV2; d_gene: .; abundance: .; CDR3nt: TGTGCCAGCAGTGTGGAAAGGGGAGGCAATCAGCCCCAGCATTTT; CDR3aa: CASSVERGGNQPQHF
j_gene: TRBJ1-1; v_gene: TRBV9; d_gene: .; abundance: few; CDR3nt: TGTGCCAGCAGCCTCCGGAGCGCTAGCACTGAAGCTTTCTTT; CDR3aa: CASSLRSASTEAFF
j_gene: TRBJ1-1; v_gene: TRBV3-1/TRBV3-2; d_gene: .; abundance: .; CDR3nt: TGTGCCAGCAGCCAACAGGGTACTGAAGCTTTCTTT; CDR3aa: CASSQQGTEAFF
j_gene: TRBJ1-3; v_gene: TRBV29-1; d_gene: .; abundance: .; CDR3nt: TGCAGCGCCGATAACCTATCTGGAAACACCATATATTTT; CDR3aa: CSADNLSGNTIYF
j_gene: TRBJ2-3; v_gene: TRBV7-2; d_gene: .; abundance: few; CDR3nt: TGTGCCAGCAGCCAGAAGTCCGGGGGAGTCACAGATACGCAGTATTTT; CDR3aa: CASSQKSGGVTDTQYF
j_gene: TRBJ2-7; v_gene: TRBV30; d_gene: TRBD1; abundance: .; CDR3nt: TGTGCCTGGAGTAAATACAGGGGATCCTACGAGCAGTACTTC; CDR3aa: CAWSKYRGSYEQYF
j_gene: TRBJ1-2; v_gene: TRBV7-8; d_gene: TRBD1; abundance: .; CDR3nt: TGTGCCAGCAGCGGTGACAGGGCTGGCTACACCTTC; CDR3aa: CASSGDRAGYTF
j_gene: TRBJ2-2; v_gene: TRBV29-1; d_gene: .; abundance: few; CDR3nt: TGCAGCGCCCAGGGGGGGTTCGGTGACACCGGGGAGCTGTTTTTT; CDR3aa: CSAQGGFGDTGELFF
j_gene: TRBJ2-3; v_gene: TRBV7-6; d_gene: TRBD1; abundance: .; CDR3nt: TGTGCCAGCAGCCCAAGGACAGGGTACGGGGGTAGCACAGATACGCAGTATTTT; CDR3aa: CASSPRTGYGGSTDTQYF
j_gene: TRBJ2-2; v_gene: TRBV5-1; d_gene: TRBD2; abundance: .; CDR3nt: TGCGCCAGCAGCATAGTCACTAGCGGGGGGAACACCGGGGAGCTGTTTTTT; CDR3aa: CASSIVTSGGNTGELFF
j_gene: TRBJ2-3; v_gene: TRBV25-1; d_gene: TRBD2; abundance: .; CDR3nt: TGTGCCAGCAGTGATCCCCGGACTAGCGCTATATGGACAGATACGCAGTATTTT; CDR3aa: CASSDPRTSAIWTDTQYF
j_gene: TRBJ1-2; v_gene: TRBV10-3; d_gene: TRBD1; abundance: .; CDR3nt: TGTGCCATCACCCTAGGACAGGGTGCGAACTATGGCTACACCTTC; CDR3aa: CAITLGQGANYGYTF
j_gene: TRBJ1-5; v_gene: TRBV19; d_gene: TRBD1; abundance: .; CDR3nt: TGTGCCATTTCGGACAGGGGCTCGTATAGCAATCAGCCCCAGCATTTT; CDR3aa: CAISDRGSYSNQPQHF
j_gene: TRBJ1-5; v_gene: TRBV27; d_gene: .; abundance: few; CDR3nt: TGTGCCAGCAGTTTATCGACGGGGGGAGTGGGCAATCAGCCCCAGCATTTT; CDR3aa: CASSLSTGGVGNQPQHF
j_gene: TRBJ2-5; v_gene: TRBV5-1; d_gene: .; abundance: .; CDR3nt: TGCGCCAGCAAGCCCTGGACTAACCAAGAGACCCAGTACTTC; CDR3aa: CASKPWTNQETQYF
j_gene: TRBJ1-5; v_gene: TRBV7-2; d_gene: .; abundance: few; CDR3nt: TGTGCCAGCAGCCCCACTAACAATCAGCCCCAGCATTTT; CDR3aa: CASSPTNNQPQHF
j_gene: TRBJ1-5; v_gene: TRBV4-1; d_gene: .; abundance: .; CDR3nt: TGCGCCAGCAGCCAGGCCTTCTCACAGGGAACCTTTGGATCCCAGCATTTT; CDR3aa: CASSQAFSQGTFGSQHF
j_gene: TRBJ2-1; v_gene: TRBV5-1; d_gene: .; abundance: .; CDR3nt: TGCGCCAGCAGCCAAGCGGCGGTTGTTTCCAATGAGCAGTTCTTC; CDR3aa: CASSQAAVVSNEQFF
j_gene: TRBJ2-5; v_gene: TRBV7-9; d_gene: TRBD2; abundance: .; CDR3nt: TGTGCCAGCAGCTTCAGGAAGGGAGGGGAGACCCAGTACTTC; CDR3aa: CASSFRKGGETQYF
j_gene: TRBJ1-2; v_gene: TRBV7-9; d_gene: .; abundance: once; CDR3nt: TGTGCCAGCAGCTTTTTTGGGCTAGCTAACTATGGCTACACCTTC; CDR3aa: CASSFFGLANYGYTF
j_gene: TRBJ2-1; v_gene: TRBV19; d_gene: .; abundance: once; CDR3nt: TGTGCCAGTAGTATACCAGGACTCGGTAGGAATGAGCAGTTCTTC; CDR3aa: CASSIPGLGRNEQFF
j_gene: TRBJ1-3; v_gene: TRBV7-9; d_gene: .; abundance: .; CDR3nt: TGTGCCAGCAGCTCCTCCGGGACATTCGATTTTCACGGAAACACCATATATTTT; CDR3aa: CASSSSGTFDFHGNTIYF
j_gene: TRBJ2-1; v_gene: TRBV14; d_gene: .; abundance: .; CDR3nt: TGTGCCAGCAGTCGCGGACTGAGCTCCTACAATGAGCAGTTCTTC; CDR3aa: CASSRGLSSYNEQFF
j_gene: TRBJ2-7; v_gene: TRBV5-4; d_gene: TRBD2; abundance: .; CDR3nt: TGTGCCAGCAGCTTGGGGACTAGCGGGAGTCCCTACGAGCAGTACTTC; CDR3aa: CASSLGTSGSPYEQYF